This TCR beta chain emerged from a study of lymphopenia after photon versus proton radiotherapy (dated by TCRdb to the late 2010s). General notes on the study: The immunological effects of photon versus proton radiation therapy were compared in patients with gastrointestinal tumors who developed high-grade lymphopenia. The 20 patients in the cohort had gastrointestinal tumors, were treated with either photon or proton therapy, and subsequently developed lymphopenia. The study aimed to characterize how the two radiation modalities differ in their impact on the immune system.

General study outcomes and caveats: After the lymphocyte count nadir, oligoclonal expansion, especially of CD8+ Temra cells, was observed in photon-treated repertoires, and the drop in diversity was driven by this expansion. The survival association was assessed only in patients who died, and the authors presented better survival with proton therapy as a possibility rather than a demonstrated result. Across the cohort, a larger post-nadir drop in TCR diversity was inversely correlated with overall survival time among patients who died. During treatment, patients who received photon therapy lost naive T cells and TCR diversity and gained effector/memory populations, whereas patients who received proton therapy remained relatively stable.

A word on this clone: Its antigen remains unidentified. One base away there is no much larger clone; base qualities are not given.

Receptor libraries were prepared by the immunoSEQ multiplex PCR assay. Deep sequencing of rearranged TCR beta loci, alongside multiparametric flow cytometry, was used to profile T cell repertoires. TCRdb obtained this table from immuneACCESS and retained in-frame rearrangements with V and J assigned. These tables miss some clones; where compared with another copy, unresolved V genes account for less than half of the shortfall, and the remainder is unexplained. The sample includes 150,000 to 200,000 clones, with around nine tenths observed a single time. The ten largest clones capture approximately 4.8% of the sample. V lost 1 base and J lost 2 bases, and the count of bases not matched to a germline gene is 3. The germline V gene provides CDR1 SGHTA and CDR2 FQGTGA. The CDR3 has 16 amino acids, counting the end cysteine and phenylalanine. Just CDR3 DNA is preserved here, 48 bases in frame from base 1.

Sequencing was performed on peripheral blood, taken from a patient treated with photon-based radiotherapy. This sequence originates from a man aged 45 to 65 with gastric cancer. The V gene is TRBV7-3 and the J gene is TRBJ2-1, with TRBD2 identical over 9 junction bases. The CDR3 reads CASSLMGTSTYNEQFF. The DNA sequence is as follows: TGTGCCAGCAGCTTAATGGGGACTAGCACCTACAATGAGCAGTTCTTC.